This TCR beta chain was sequenced for a study of cytomegalovirus exposure and HLA in healthy donors. Study context: The same platform as the roughly 630 first-cohort repertoires was used for the 100 to 150 validation repertoires, a later analysis reported.

Whole-study results and caveats: Altogether, 160 or so TCR beta chains were recorded as cytomegalovirus-associated.

This clone was observed a single time. The antigen remains unidentified. The CDR3 runs to 11 residues. Deletions cut 5 bases from V and 11 bases from J, with 12 bases between. Germline V gene sequence: CDR1 LNHDA, CDR2 SQIVND (reference sequence). Clones were read by immunoSEQ multiplex PCR, and TCRdb kept only the in-frame ones, dropping some. The sample yields 100,000 to 150,000 clones, approximately 90% seen once. This TCR derives from a woman under 30 in good health and CMV-seronegative. The sample comprised PBMCs. V is TRBV19 and J is TRBJ1-1; no definite D call. The CDR3, as DNA: TGTGCCAGTAGTTGGAGTTTCGATGCTTTCTTT. Translating gives CASSWSFDAFF.